This T cell receptor beta chain originates from a study of response to subunit inactivated influenza vaccine. Each CDR3 protein is one row after TCRdb ran MiXCR on the RT-PCR reads. The sample lists over 800,000 distinct CDR3 sequences, approximately 22% occurring once. There are a few counts of this clonotype. CDR1 is MDHEN, CDR2 SYDVKM, per germline. The CDR3 totals 15 residues. V was cut by 7 bases and J by 5 bases, with 20 bases left in between. The J gene is TRBJ2-5, the V gene TRBV28; D not certain. This sample comprised PBMCs from blood, obtained 4 to 6 days after vaccination. The source is a man between 50 and 59 years old who received an inactivated influenza vaccine. CDR3 sequence (DNA): TGTGCCAGCACCATTGAAGGCCTGACCTGGGAGACCCAGTACTTC. Translation: CASTIEGLTWETQYF.